The sequence of this TCR beta chain was determined in a study of Ad26.COV2.S vaccination and SARS-CoV-2 variants. Across the whole study: Participants got Ad26.COV2.S intramuscularly, once or twice 56 days apart. The study's findings and limits: The TCR breadth and depth analyses may have understated or missed part of the total T cell responses.

The CDR3 extends over 17 amino acids. Looked up from germline, CDR1 is DFQATT and CDR2 is SNEGSKA (reference sequence). With 3 bases clipped from V and 7 bases from J, the junction kept 16 bases outside the gene matches. The method was immunoSEQ multiplex PCR; TCRdb's version includes in-frame clones alone and lacks a portion of them. Altogether about 350,000 clones are present, roughly 81% being singletons, with the ten largest covering about 3.5%. This clone was seen only once. Its antigen is unidentified. Treatment of the sample: some 20 received Ad26.COV2.S at low or high dose, single or two shots; 5 received placebo; per-sample allocation not given. Samples analyzed were those drawn on day 63 after the first vaccine or placebo injection. As its vector, the vaccine had Ad26, which expressed Wuhan-strain SARS-CoV-2 spike.

The V call is TRBV20-1, the J call TRBJ2-1, with 9 bases matching TRBD2. The specimen comprised peripheral blood, sampled in a trial of Ad26.COV2.S vaccine versus placebo. This receptor was obtained from a person aged 18 to 65 who received the Ad26.COV2.S COVID-19 vaccine or a placebo. CDR3 region: CSASLGVLAGIGNEQFF. The CDR3 nucleotides read TGCAGTGCTAGTCTTGGGGTGCTAGCGGGAATTGGTAATGAGCAGTTCTTC.